Each of the 28 T cell receptor beta chains below was sequenced from the same sample in a study of T cells after yellow fever vaccination (dated by TCRdb to between 2018 and 2021). The library was prepared using 5' RACE. Sequencing was performed on an Illumina HiSeq 2500. TCRdb itself trimmed the public reads at Q25 with fastp, ran MiXCR and retained productive beta chains. Duplicate CDR3 protein sequences are folded into a single record with the most common DNA and genes. The table for this sample lists over 300,000 distinct CDR3 sequences; about 6.9% of them were counted only once. Roughly a sixth of the sample belongs to the ten largest clones. The sample's treatment or condition label, in plain terms: live attenuated yellow fever vaccine strain. The material sequenced was PBMCs, taken more than 40 days after the first yellow fever vaccination. The receptors were gathered from a young man who received the YFV17D yellow fever vaccine.

There are a few counts of this clonotype. This rearrangement joins TRBV24-1 to TRBJ2-3; 9 positions agree with TRBD1. J lost 2 bases, V lost 4 bases, and 9 bases had no gene match. Looked up from germline, CDR1 is KGHDR and CDR2 is SFDVKD. The CDR3 is 17 amino acids. CDR3 coding DNA: TGTGCCACCAGTGAACCCGGGACAGGGTCCCTCACAGATACGCAGTATTTT. Amino acids: CATSEPGTGSLTDTQYF.

The chain joins TRBV5-1 to TRBJ2-5; D uncertain. This CDR3 spans 18 amino acids. The germline gives CDR1 SGHRS, CDR2 YFSETQ. Trimming took 0 bases from V and 5 from J, leaving 23 bases between them. The CDR3 protein is CASSLVIVGDASFETQYF. In DNA, the CDR3 is TGCGCCAGCAGCTTGGTGATTGTCGGAGACGCCTCATTCGAGACCCAGTACTTC. The whole variable domain, filled in from reference TRBV5-1 and TRBJ2-5, reads KAGVTQTPRYLIKTRGQQVTLSCSPISGHRSVSWYQQTPGQGLQFLFEYFSETQRNKGNFPGRFSGRQFSNSRSEMNVSTLELGDSALYLCASSLVIVGDASFETQYFGPGTRLLVL.

In nucleotides, the CDR3 is TGTGCCAGCAGTTTATTCCAGGGAGGGCGCGGCTACACCTTC. Residues: CASSLFQGGRGYTF. This sequence joins TRBV12-3 or TRBV12-4 and TRBJ1-2; tentative D call: TRBD1 (5 bases). Deletions cut 2 bases from V and 8 bases from J, with 15 bases between. This CDR3 contains 14 residues.

The V gene is TRBV29-1, the J gene TRBJ2-5; D unresolved. Germline lookup yields CDR1 SQVTM and CDR2 ANQGSEA. V lost 2 bases and J 3 bases, leaving 13 bases between the germline ends. The CDR3 is 14 amino acids. CDR3 amino acids: CSVELTPNEETQYF. In nucleotides, the CDR3 is TGCAGCGTTGAACTGACTCCCAATGAAGAGACCCAGTACTTC.

This clonotype has just a few counts. J is TRBJ2-3 and V is TRBV7-9, with D unresolved. The CDR3 has 12 amino acids. The germline V gene encodes CDR1 SEHNR and CDR2 FQNEAQ (reference sequence). V dropped 5 bases and J dropped 0 bases, with 3 bases sitting between them. The CDR3 here is CASSMSTDTQYF. The CDR3 DNA is TGTGCCAGCAGCATGAGCACAGATACGCAGTATTTT.

The gene calls are TRBV29-1 and TRBJ2-3; 8 positions agree with TRBD1. V was clipped by 3 bases and J by 4 bases; unmatched bases: 12. The CDR3 sequence is 16 residues long. Germline V gene sequence: CDR1 SQVTM, CDR2 ANQGSEA. The CDR3 region is CSVEGGTGLLADTQYF. The CDR3 nucleotides are TGCAGCGTTGAGGGCGGGACAGGTCTTTTAGCAGATACGCAGTATTTT.

The CDR3 sequence: CSAGQGVGYEQYF. The CDR3, as DNA: TGCAGCGCTGGACAGGGGGTAGGATACGAGCAGTACTTC. The J gene is TRBJ2-7, the V gene TRBV29-1; 10 bases map to TRBD1. CDR1 is SQVTM and CDR2 is ANQGSEA in the germline V gene. The V gene end was trimmed by 7 bases and the J gene end by 4 bases; junction bases not matched to a gene: 7. The CDR3 is 13 amino acids.

This clonotype was detected many times. The chain employs TRBV7-2 and TRBJ2-4, with 10 bases identical to TRBD2. This CDR3 region has 15 residues. Trimming at V came to 5 bases and at J to 9 bases, leaving 10 bases not matched to a gene. Germline V gene lookup returns CDR1 SGHTA and CDR2 FQGNSA. Here the CDR3 reads CASSLSSGGPPIQYF. Written as DNA, the CDR3 is TGTGCCAGCAGCCTAAGTAGCGGGGGGCCACCCATTCAGTACTTC.

J is TRBJ1-2 and V is TRBV4-3; D is perhaps TRBD1 (6 bases). Germline loops: CDR1 LGHNA, CDR2 YSLEER. Trimming took off 1 base at V and 4 bases at J, with 13 bases between the two ends. The CDR3 length is 15 residues. This CDR3 is CASSQALGAGYGYTF. The CDR3 DNA reads TGCGCCAGCAGCCAAGCTCTGGGGGCTGGCTATGGCTACACCTTC.

This clonotype showed up just a few times. The chain joins TRBV4-1 to TRBJ2-3; tentatively, D is TRBD1 (7 bases). The germline CDR1 and CDR2 sequences are MGHRA and YSYEKL. V was trimmed by 0 bases and J by 1 base, leaving 14 bases between them. The CDR3 spans 17 residues. CDR3 coding DNA: TGCGCCAGCAGCCAAGATCAGGGGGGTCGGCGCACAGATACGCAGTATTTT. This sequence encodes CASSQDQGGRRTDTQYF.

This clonotype has only a few counts. The chain couples TRBV28 to TRBJ2-1, with D possibly being TRBD1 (6 bases). Germline CDR1 MDHEN, CDR2 SYDVKM. Trimming shortened V by 5 bases and J by 6 bases, and 11 bases separated the two germline ends. The CDR3 has 13 residues. The CDR3 sequence: CASSRKQGNEQFF. CDR3 coding DNA: TGTGCCAGCAGTCGCAAACAGGGCAATGAGCAGTTCTTC.

The chain links TRBV6-2 or TRBV6-3 to TRBJ1-5; D unclear. The CDR3 consists of 12 residues. V was cut by 2 bases and J by 9 bases, with 8 bases left in between. In germline, CDR1 is MNHEY, CDR2 SVGEGT. CDR3 sequence reads: CASSYARGPQHF. The CDR3 region has the DNA TGTGCCAGCAGTTACGCTCGGGGGCCCCAGCATTTT.

The chain has TRBV3-1 and TRBJ1-2, with unresolved D. CDR3 length equals 12 residues. V dropped 3 bases and J dropped 8 bases, with 10 bases sitting between them. Germline values: CDR1 LGHDT, CDR2 YNNKEL (reference sequence). Here the CDR3 reads CASSQSRWGYTF. The CDR3 nucleotides read TGTGCCAGCAGCCAGTCCAGGTGGGGCTACACCTTC.

V usage is TRBV20-1 and J usage is TRBJ2-1; the match to TRBD2 covers 7 bases. Germline trimming cut 3 bases from V and 5 bases from J; bases unmatched to any gene: 1. The germline gives CDR1 DFQATT, CDR2 SNEGSKA (reference sequence). This CDR3 is built from 12 residues. The CDR3 nucleotides read TGCAGTGCTAGCGGGGGGAACAATGAGCAGTTCTTC. Amino acid sequence: CSASGGNNEQFF.

This clonotype was recorded many times. The J gene is TRBJ2-5, the V gene TRBV29-1, with D tentatively TRBD2 (6 bases). Germline CDR1 is SQVTM and CDR2 is ANQGSEA. The V gene lost 7 bases and the J gene lost 5 bases, with 14 bases spanning the gap. There are 12 residues in the CDR3. This CDR3 reads CSARGTPETQYF. CDR3 DNA sequence: TGCAGCGCCCGAGGGACTCCTGAGACCCAGTACTTC.

This sequence joins TRBV7-8 and TRBJ2-3, with D uncertain. V lost 2 bases and J lost 2, with 17 bases in between. The germline gives CDR1 SGHVS, CDR2 FQNEAQ. The CDR3 sequence is 17 residues long. CDR3 sequence (DNA): TGTGCCAGCAGCTTACTCGCCGTAGGCACCTACACAGATACGCAGTATTTT. Translating gives CASSLLAVGTYTDTQYF.

V usage is TRBV4-2 and J usage is TRBJ1-5, with TRBD1 as a possible D gene (6 bases). The CDR3 has 18 residues. Germline loops: CDR1 LGHNA, CDR2 YNFKEQ. V dropped 4 bases and J dropped 2 bases, with 21 bases sitting between them. DNA for the CDR3: TGTGCCAGCAGCCCCGTGGAAAACAGGGTCGTGCGCAATCAGCCCCAGCATTTT. Amino acids: CASSPVENRVVRNQPQHF.

The chain uses TRBV7-9 and TRBJ2-7, with a tentative D call TRBD2 (7 bases). This CDR3 has 12 amino acids. The V gene lost 6 bases and the J gene lost 5 bases, with 11 bases spanning the gap. The germline V gene encodes CDR1 SEHNR and CDR2 FQNEAQ (reference sequence). The CDR3 spells CASRKGGDEQYF. CDR3 in DNA: TGTGCCAGCAGGAAGGGGGGGGACGAGCAGTACTTC.

The chain recombines TRBV7-8 with TRBJ2-7; no firm D call. V was shortened by 2 bases and J by 0 bases, with 8 bases between the two germline ends. The CDR3 totals 14 residues. Germline assignment: CDR1 SGHVS and CDR2 FQNEAQ. This CDR3 reads CASSLNPISYEQYF. The CDR3 DNA reads TGTGCCAGCAGCTTAAATCCGATCTCCTACGAGCAGTACTTC.

This clonotype was detected only a few times. The chain is built from TRBV7-2 and TRBJ2-3; possibly TRBD2 for D (6 bases). Germline V gene sequence: CDR1 SGHTA, CDR2 FQGNSA. The CDR3 has 14 amino acids. V dropped 1 base and J dropped 4 bases, with 9 bases sitting between them. The CDR3 region is CASSLVDYPDTQYF. The CDR3 nucleotides read TGTGCCAGCAGCTTAGTGGACTACCCAGATACGCAGTATTTT.

This rearrangement joins TRBV13 to TRBJ2-5; perhaps TRBD2 as D (5 bases). This CDR3 contains 15 residues. V gave up 4 bases and J gave up 5 bases, with 17 bases separating them. Germline loops: CDR1 PRHDT, CDR2 FYEKMQ (reference sequence). As DNA, the CDR3 is TGTGCCAGCAGCTCCCCTAAAGGGTCGGGGGAGACCCAGTACTTC. Encoded protein: CASSSPKGSGETQYF.

This clonotype was seen a handful of times. The chain couples TRBV7-2 to TRBJ2-3, with 9 bases lining up with TRBD2. The CDR3 extends over 16 amino acids. The germline gives CDR1 SGHTA, CDR2 FQGNSA. Trimming cost V 4 bases and J 7 bases; bases outside gene matches: 12. In DNA form, the CDR3 reads TGTGCCAGCAGCTATGGAGCGGGGGGATCACAGAATACGCAGTATTTT. Translation: CASSYGAGGSQNTQYF.

This rearrangement joins TRBV4-3 to TRBJ1-1; D not certain. This CDR3 has 15 residues. The germline gives CDR1 LGHNA, CDR2 YSLEER. V lost 4 bases and J 2 bases, leaving 14 bases between the germline ends. CDR3 in DNA: TGCGCCAGCAGCCCATTTTTACAGTCTAACACTGAAGCTTTCTTT. This codes for CASSPFLQSNTEAFF.

This clonotype showed up just a few times. J is TRBJ2-5 and V is TRBV24-1; D gene unclear. The CDR3 length is 15 residues. Trimming stripped 2 bases from V and 0 bases from J, with 9 bases between. Germline V gene data show CDR1 as KGHDR and CDR2 as SFDVKD. The CDR3 region has the DNA TGTGCCACCAGTGATTCGCAAGGGAACCAAGAGACCCAGTACTTC. It encodes CATSDSQGNQETQYF.

This chain uses TRBV20-1 with TRBJ1-4, with D unresolved. Germline V gene sequence: CDR1 DFQATT, CDR2 SNEGSKA (reference sequence). This CDR3 is 15 amino acids long. V was trimmed by 0 bases and J by 6 bases, leaving 14 bases between them. The DNA of the CDR3 is TGCAGTGCTAGAGATCTCGCGACGATCGATGAAAAACTGTTTTTT. Its protein product is CSARDLATIDEKLFF.

This clonotype was seen at least ten times. V gene TRBV20-1 combines with J gene TRBJ2-7, with 7 bases identical to TRBD1. Germline-derived CDR1 and CDR2 are DFQATT and SNEGSKA (reference sequence). V lost 0 bases to trimming and J lost 4 bases; unmatched junction nucleotides: 6. This CDR3 region has 14 residues. CDR3 amino acids: CSARDHRGRYEQYV. The CDR3 DNA reads as TGCAGTGCTAGAGACCACAGGGGTAGATACGAGCAGTACGTC.

This clonotype was detected a few times. This chain connects TRBV6-1 to TRBJ2-2, with 8 nucleotides matching TRBD2. This CDR3 comprises 14 residues. Trimming removed 6 bases from V and 1 base from J; junction bases left unmatched: 1. Germline V CDR1 and CDR2: MNHNS, SASEGT. In DNA, the CDR3 is TGTGCCAGCAGGCGGGGGGTGAACACCGGGGAGCTGTTTTTT. Encoded protein: CASRRGVNTGELFF.

This clonotype was counted only a few times. The chain recombines TRBV4-1 with TRBJ2-3; TRBD1 agrees at 10 bases. This CDR3 region has 16 residues. Germline values: CDR1 MGHRA, CDR2 YSYEKL. The V and J ends lost 4 bases and 1 base, in that order; junction bases with no gene match: 5. Here the CDR3 reads CASSLRGQGGTDTQYF. The CDR3 nucleotides read TGCGCCAGCAGCCTTCGAGGACAGGGGGGCACAGATACGCAGTATTTT.